The T cell receptor beta chain described here comes from a study of neoadjuvant anti-PD-1 for oral cavity cancer. Deletions cut 0 bases from V and 5 bases from J, with 6 bases between. Germline CDR1 reads SGHRS; CDR2 reads YFSETQ. This CDR3 is built from 13 residues. Only in-frame clones appear in the TCRdb table, and some are missing; sequencing was by immunoSEQ multiplex PCR. Counted here are 9,400 or so clones, approximately 70% occurring once; the ten biggest clones make up 7.5% to 9%. This sample comprised tumor tissue, obtained before nivolumab (anti-PD-1) treatment. The clonotype was recovered from a person between 40 and 85 years old with oral cavity squamous cell carcinoma. The chain combines TRBV5-1 with TRBJ1-5; tentative D call: TRBD1 (5 bases). CDR3 bases: TGCGCCAGCAGCTTGGGACAGTATCAGCCCCAGCATTTT. Translation: CASSLGQYQPQHF.